This TCR beta chain comes out of a study of vaccination and CD4 T cells after COVID-19. Oncomine TCR Beta short-read sequencing was applied to DNA from cultured CD4+ T cells. One entry per CDR3 protein, called by TCRdb with MiXCR from the PCR reads. This repertoire shows about 14,000 distinct CDR3 sequences, around 30% found once; its top ten account for around a sixth. Between the trimmed V and J ends, which lost 0 bases and 12 bases, there was a span of 23 bases. CDR1 SGHDN and CDR2 FVKESK come from the germline V gene. CDR3 length: 16 amino acids. Turning to this clonotype: The antigen remains unidentified.

The treatment was: roughly 11-day PBMC culture with coronavirus spike peptide pools or control peptides (ViraFEST assay). Some 2.2 million PBMCs were grown per well alongside roughly 9 IU/ml IL-2 and 7.5 to 10 ug/ml peptide pools. The sample consisted of cultured CD4+ T cells from blood. The sequence derives from a human donor with COVID-19. The chain recombines TRBV14 with TRBJ1-2, with a tentative D call TRBD1 (5 bases). The CDR3 loop reads CASSQDQALGTKIDTF. CDR3 nucleotide sequence: TGTGCCAGCAGCCAAGATCAGGCCCTCGGGACCAAAATTGACACCTTC.